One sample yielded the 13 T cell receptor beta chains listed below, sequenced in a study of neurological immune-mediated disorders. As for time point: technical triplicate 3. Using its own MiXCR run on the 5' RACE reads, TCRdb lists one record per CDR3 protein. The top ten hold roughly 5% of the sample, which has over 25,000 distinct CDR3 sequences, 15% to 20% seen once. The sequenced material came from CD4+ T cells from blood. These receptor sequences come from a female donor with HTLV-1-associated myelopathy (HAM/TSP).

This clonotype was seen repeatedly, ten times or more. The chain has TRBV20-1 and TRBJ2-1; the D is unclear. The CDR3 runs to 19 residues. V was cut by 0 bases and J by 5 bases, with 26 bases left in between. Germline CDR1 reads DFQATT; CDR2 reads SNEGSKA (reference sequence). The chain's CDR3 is CSARDRASRSLSYNNEQFF. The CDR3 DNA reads TGCAGTGCTAGAGATCGGGCGAGTAGGTCCCTCAGTTATAACAATGAGCAGTTCTTC.

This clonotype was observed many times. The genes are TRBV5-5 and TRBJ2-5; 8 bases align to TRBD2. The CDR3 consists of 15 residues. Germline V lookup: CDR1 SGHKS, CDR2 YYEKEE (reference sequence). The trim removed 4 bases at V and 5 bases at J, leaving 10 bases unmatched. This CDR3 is CASSAGFGRAETQYF. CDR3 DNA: TGTGCCAGCAGCGCCGGGTTCGGGAGGGCCGAGACCCAGTACTTC.

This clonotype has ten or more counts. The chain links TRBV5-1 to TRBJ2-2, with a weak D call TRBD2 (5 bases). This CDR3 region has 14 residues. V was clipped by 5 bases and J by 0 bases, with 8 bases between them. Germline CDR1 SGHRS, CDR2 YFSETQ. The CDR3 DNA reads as TGCGCCAGCAGAGGGAGTACGAACACCGGGGAGCTGTTTTTT. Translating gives CASRGSTNTGELFF.

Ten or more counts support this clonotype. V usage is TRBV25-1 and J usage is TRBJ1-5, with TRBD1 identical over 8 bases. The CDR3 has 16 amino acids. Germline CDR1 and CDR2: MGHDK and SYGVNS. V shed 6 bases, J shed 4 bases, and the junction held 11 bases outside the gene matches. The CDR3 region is CASRSGGGTGNQPQHF. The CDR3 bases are TGTGCCAGCAGGTCGGGGGGCGGGACAGGTAATCAGCCCCAGCATTTT.

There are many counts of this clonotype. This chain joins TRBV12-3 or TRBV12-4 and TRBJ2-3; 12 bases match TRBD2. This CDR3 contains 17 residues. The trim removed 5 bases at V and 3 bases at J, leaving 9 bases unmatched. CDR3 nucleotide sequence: TGTGCCAGCAGTCGTACTAGCGGGGGGCTCGGGACAGATACGCAGTATTTT. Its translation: CASSRTSGGLGTDTQYF.

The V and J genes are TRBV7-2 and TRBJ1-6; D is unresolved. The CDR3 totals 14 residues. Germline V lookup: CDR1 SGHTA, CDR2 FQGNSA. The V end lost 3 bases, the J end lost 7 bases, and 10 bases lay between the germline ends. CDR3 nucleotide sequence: TGTGCCAGCAGCTTGGTTAACAGAAATTCACCCCTCCACTTT. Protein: CASSLVNRNSPLHF.

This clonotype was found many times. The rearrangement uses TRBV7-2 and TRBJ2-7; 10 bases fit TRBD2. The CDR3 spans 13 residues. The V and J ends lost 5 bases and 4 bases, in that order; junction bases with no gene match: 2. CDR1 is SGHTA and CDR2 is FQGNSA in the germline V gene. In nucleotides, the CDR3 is TGTGCCAGCAGCAGGACTAGCGGATACGAGCAGTACTTC. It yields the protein CASSRTSGYEQYF.

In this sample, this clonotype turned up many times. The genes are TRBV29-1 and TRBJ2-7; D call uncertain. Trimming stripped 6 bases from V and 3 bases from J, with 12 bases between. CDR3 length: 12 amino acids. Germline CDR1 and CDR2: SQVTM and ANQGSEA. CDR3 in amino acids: CSVALGHYEQYF. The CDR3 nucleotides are TGCAGCGTCGCCCTCGGGCACTACGAGCAGTACTTC.

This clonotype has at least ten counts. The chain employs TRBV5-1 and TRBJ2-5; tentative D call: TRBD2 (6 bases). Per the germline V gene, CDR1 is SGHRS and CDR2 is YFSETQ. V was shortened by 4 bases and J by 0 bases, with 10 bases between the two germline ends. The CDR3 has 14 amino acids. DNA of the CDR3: TGCGCCAGCAGCGGCGGGACGGACCAAGAGACCCAGTACTTC. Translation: CASSGGTDQETQYF.

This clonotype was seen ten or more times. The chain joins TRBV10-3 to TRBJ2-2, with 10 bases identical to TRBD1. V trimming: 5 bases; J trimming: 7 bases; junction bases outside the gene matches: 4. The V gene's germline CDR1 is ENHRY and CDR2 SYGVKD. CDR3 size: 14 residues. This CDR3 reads CAISPGQGHGELFF. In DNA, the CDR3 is TGTGCCATCAGTCCGGGACAGGGGCACGGGGAGCTGTTTTTT.

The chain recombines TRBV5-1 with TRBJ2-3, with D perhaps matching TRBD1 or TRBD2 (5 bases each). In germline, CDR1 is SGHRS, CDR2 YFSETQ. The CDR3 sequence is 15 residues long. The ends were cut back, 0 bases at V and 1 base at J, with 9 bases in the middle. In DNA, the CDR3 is TGCGCCAGCAGCTTGGTAAGAGGGGGCACAGATACGCAGTATTTT. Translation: CASSLVRGGTDTQYF.

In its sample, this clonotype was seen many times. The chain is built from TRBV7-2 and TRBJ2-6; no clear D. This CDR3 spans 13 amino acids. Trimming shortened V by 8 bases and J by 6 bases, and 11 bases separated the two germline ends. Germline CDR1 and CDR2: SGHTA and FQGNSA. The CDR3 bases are TGTGCCAGCTCGAATCTGTTGGCCAACGTCCTGACTTTC. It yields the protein CASSNLLANVLTF.

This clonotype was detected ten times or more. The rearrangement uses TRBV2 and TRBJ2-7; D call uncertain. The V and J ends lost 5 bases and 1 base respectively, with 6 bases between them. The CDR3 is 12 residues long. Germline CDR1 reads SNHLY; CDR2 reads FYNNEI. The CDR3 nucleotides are TGTGCCAGCAGTTTGACTTCCTACGAGCAGTACTTC. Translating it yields CASSLTSYEQYF. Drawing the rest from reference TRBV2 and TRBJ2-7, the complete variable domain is EPEVTQTPSHQVTQMGQEVILRCVPISNHLYFYWYRQILGQKVEFLVSFYNNEISEKSEIFDDQFSVERPDGSNFTLKIRSTKLEDSAMYFCASSLTSYEQYFGPGTRLTVT.